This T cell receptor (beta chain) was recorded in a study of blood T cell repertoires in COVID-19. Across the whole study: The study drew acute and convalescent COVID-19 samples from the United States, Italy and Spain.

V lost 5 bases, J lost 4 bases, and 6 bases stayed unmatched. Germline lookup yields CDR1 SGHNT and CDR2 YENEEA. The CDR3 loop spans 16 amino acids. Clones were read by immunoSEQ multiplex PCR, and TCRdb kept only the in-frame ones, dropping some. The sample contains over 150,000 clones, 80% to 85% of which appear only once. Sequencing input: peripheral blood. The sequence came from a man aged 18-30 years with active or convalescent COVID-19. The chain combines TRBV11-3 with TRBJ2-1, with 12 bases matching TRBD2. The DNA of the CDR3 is TGTGCCAGCAGCGAAGGGCTAGCGGGGGGGTACAATGAGCAGTTCTTC. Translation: CASSEGLAGGYNEQFF.